What follows are 14 T cell receptor beta chains derived from one specimen sequenced in a study of blood T cells in healthy people across ages. The use of a sample-barcoded 5' primer and a J-beta primer mix characterized a second PCR of roughly 7 to 11 cycles. TCRdb passed the 5' RACE reads through MiXCR, listing each CDR3 protein once. This repertoire shows around 800,000 distinct CDR3 sequences, 44% found once; its top ten account for about 21%. Material for sequencing was blood. The receptor set was obtained from a man between 60 and 75 years old in good health.

This clonotype was detected a few times. The V call is TRBV6-1, the J call TRBJ2-4, with D perhaps assigned TRBD1 or TRBD2 (6 bases each). CDR3 length: 13 residues. The germline gives CDR1 MNHNS, CDR2 SASEGT. Trimming took 1 base from V and 7 from J, leaving 8 bases between them. CDR3 loop: CASSEVGGNIQYF. The CDR3 region has the DNA TGTGCCAGCAGTGAAGTAGGGGGGAACATTCAGTACTTC.

This clonotype was seen only a few times. V is TRBV7-9 and J is TRBJ2-7, with 7 bases aligning to TRBD1. The CDR3 covers 15 residues. Germline values: CDR1 SEHNR, CDR2 FQNEAQ (reference sequence). The ends lost 6 bases at V and 0 bases at J; junction bases unmatched: 8. CDR3 DNA: TGTGCCAGCAGTCCTACCGGGACAGCCTCCTACGAGCAGTACTTC. It codes for CASSPTGTASYEQYF. The entire variable domain, with the rest obtained from reference TRBV7-9 and TRBJ2-7, is as follows: DTGVSQNPRHKITKRGQNVTFRCDPISEHNRLYWYRQTLGQGPEFLTYFQNEAQLEKSRLLSDRFSAERPKGSFSTLEIQRTEQGDSAMYLCASSPTGTASYEQYFGPGTRLTVT.

At least ten counts were recorded for this clonotype. For the CDR3, the DNA is TGTGCCAGCATTCTGTCTCCTGCATCCCAAGAGACCCAGTACTTC. This translates into CASILSPASQETQYF. V is TRBV5-4 and J is TRBJ2-5; D is uncertain. The germline V gene encodes CDR1 SGHNT and CDR2 YYREEE (reference sequence). The CDR3 sequence is 15 residues long. V was trimmed by 6 bases and J by 1 base, leaving 16 bases between them.

This sequence joins TRBV5-1 and TRBJ2-7; D is possibly TRBD1 (6 bases). The ends were cut back, 5 bases at V and 4 bases at J, with 10 bases in the middle. Germline CDR1 is SGHRS and CDR2 is YFSETQ. This CDR3 spans 12 amino acids. CDR3 in DNA: TGCGCCAGCAGAAAAGACAGGTACGAGCAGTACTTC. This encodes CASRKDRYEQYF.

This chain joins TRBV7-2 and TRBJ1-4; a weak D match, TRBD1 (5 bases). The CDR3 is made up of 14 amino acids. Germline V gene lookup returns CDR1 SGHTA and CDR2 FQGNSA. The V gene lost 4 bases and the J gene lost 5 bases, with 11 bases spanning the gap. As DNA, the CDR3 is TGTGCCAGCAGCTGGGGCAGCCAGAATGAAAAACTGTTTTTT. Amino acids: CASSWGSQNEKLFF.

The V call is TRBV6-2 or TRBV6-3, the J call TRBJ2-3; 10 bases match TRBD2. Per germline, CDR1 MNHEY and CDR2 SVGEGT. The CDR3 is 16 amino acids. Trimming cost V 6 bases and J 6 bases; bases outside gene matches: 12. CDR3 sequence (DNA): TGTGCCAGCAGGGGAACTAGCGGGACCCCATCTGATACGCAGTATTTT. This sequence encodes CASRGTSGTPSDTQYF.

The V gene is TRBV20-1, the J gene TRBJ1-2; the D gene is possibly TRBD1 (6 bases). Trimming stripped 4 bases from V and 4 bases from J, with 10 bases between. CDR3 length: 12 amino acids. Germline V lookup: CDR1 DFQATT, CDR2 SNEGSKA (reference sequence). CDR3 coding DNA: TGCAGTGCTACCACAGGGACCTATGGCTACACCTTC. Amino acid sequence: CSATTGTYGYTF.

The CDR3 loop reads CASSLGEGIYEQYF. The DNA for the CDR3 is TGTGCCAGCAGCTTAGGTGAGGGGATCTACGAGCAGTACTTC. V gene TRBV7-9 combines with J gene TRBJ2-7; D could derive from TRBD1 or TRBD2 (5 bases each). There are 14 residues in the CDR3. V lost 1 base and J 3 bases, leaving 10 bases between the germline ends. Germline assignment: CDR1 SEHNR and CDR2 FQNEAQ (reference sequence).

Concerning this clonotype: The junction departs from germline at one end; a sequencing error may be responsible. J is TRBJ2-1 and V is TRBV6-5; no clear D gene. Matching the DNA end better, TRBJ2-7 makes the J call doubtful. This CDR3 has 12 residues. Per germline, CDR1 MNHEY and CDR2 SVGAGI. CDR3 in DNA: TGTACCAGCAGAACACGATACAATGAGCAGTACTTC. Amino acid sequence: CTSRTRYNEQYF.

Concerning this clonotype itself: An end of the junction differs from the germline gene, which may be a read error. The CDR3 DNA reads TGCGCCAGGAGCTCAGGGGGCCTTGTCTACGAGCAGTACTTC. Residues: CARSSGGLVYEQYF. The chain links TRBV5-1 to TRBJ2-7; 8 bases are a match to TRBD1. There are 14 residues in the CDR3. Germline V gives CDR1 SGHRS, CDR2 YFSETQ.

V gene TRBV27 combines with J gene TRBJ2-7, with D perhaps assigned TRBD1 or TRBD2 (5 bases each). CDR3 size: 19 residues. Germline-derived CDR1 and CDR2 are MNHEY and SMNVEV (reference sequence). V was pared by 6 bases and J by 2 bases, with 29 bases between. DNA of the CDR3: TGTGCCAGCAGGCGAGAGGCCCGGGACGGAGTGCTTCTTCCCTACGAGCAGTACTTC. Its translation is CASRREARDGVLLPYEQYF.

This clonotype was seen repeatedly, ten times or more. The chain uses TRBV29-1 and TRBJ2-7; TRBD2 is a possible D gene (6 bases). The CDR3 has 12 amino acids. Trimming stripped 7 bases from V and 4 bases from J, with 14 bases between. The germline CDR1 and CDR2 sequences are SQVTM and ANQGSEA. CDR3 loop: CSAQGSGYEQYF. In DNA form, the CDR3 reads TGCAGCGCCCAGGGCAGCGGGTACGAGCAGTACTTC.

The CDR3 loop is CASSFSSFYNEQYF. DNA for the CDR3: TGTGCCAGCAGTTTTTCTAGCTTCTACAATGAGCAGTACTTC. This chain connects TRBV12-3 or TRBV12-4 to TRBJ2-1; a possible D gene is TRBD2 (5 bases). The end of the DNA is better explained by TRBJ2-7, so the J call may be wrong. The CDR3 covers 14 residues.

This clonotype was counted between two and nine times. The chain is built from TRBV7-9 and TRBJ2-7, with 7 bases fitting TRBD1. The germline CDR1 and CDR2 sequences are SEHNR and FQNEAQ (reference sequence). The ends lost 3 bases at V and 2 bases at J; junction bases unmatched: 10. The CDR3 runs 16 residues. CDR3 residues: CASSFSRQGAAYEQYF. The CDR3 DNA is TGTGCCAGCAGCTTTTCCCGACAGGGTGCGGCCTACGAGCAGTACTTC.